These 22 T cell receptor beta chains came from one sample sequenced in a study of tumor and adjacent non-tumor tissue in lung cancer. Three rounds of nested PCR, following a modified ARM-PCR protocol, produced the TCRbeta library. TCRdb analysed the multiplex PCR reads with MiXCR anew, one entry per CDR3 protein. This table has some 97,000 distinct CDR3 sequences, about 62% appearing once. No cell sorting was done before RNA was extracted from the tissue. This non-tumor lung sample came from over 3 cm beyond the tumor edge. The source material was distant non-tumor lung tissue. The receptors stem from a man aged 25 to 45 with non-small cell lung cancer.

Regarding this clonotype: With a much larger clone just one base away, this may be a read error. The chain has TRBV20-1 and TRBJ2-1; the match to TRBD2 covers 9 bases. The CDR3 runs to 14 residues. The V gene's germline CDR1 is DFQATT and CDR2 SNEGSKA (reference sequence). This CDR3 is CSGGEAGGYNEHFF. The CDR3 DNA sequence: TGCAGTGGGGGTGAAGCGGGGGGATACAATGAGCACTTCTTC.

Remarks on this clonotype: Relative to the germline gene, one junction end is altered; a read error may explain this. The chain links TRBV11-3 to TRBJ2-5; D unclear. The CDR3 runs to 20 residues. Germline lookup yields CDR1 SGHNT and CDR2 YENEEA. The CDR3 reads CASSLFPRLSRAAREVTQYF. DNA of the CDR3: TGTGCCAGTAGCTTATTCCCCAGGCTCAGTCGGGCAGCAAGAGAAGTGACCCAGTACTTC.

Regarding this clonotype: One end of the junction varies from germline; a read error may be responsible. The chain links TRBV5-1 to TRBJ2-7, with D perhaps assigned TRBD1 or TRBD2 (5 bases each). The CDR3 is 14 residues long. Germline V gene lookup returns CDR1 SGHRS and CDR2 YFSETQ. This chain's CDR3 is CASSFRTGTYEQYF. Here the CDR3 DNA reads TGCGCCAGCAGCTTCAGGACGGGGACCTACGAACAGTACTTC.

This clonotype occurred many times. The chain joins TRBV12-3 or TRBV12-4 to TRBJ2-3; no clear D. The CDR3 consists of 14 residues. Trimming stripped 3 bases from V and 2 bases from J, with 9 bases between. The CDR3 spells CASSFSVTTDTQYF. DNA for the CDR3: TGTGCCAGCAGTTTCTCGGTCACCACAGATACGCAGTATTTT.

Concerning this clonotype itself: The CDR3 ends on some other residue instead of the conserved phenylalanine or tryptophan, so this is likely a read error. This chain uses TRBV20-1 with TRBJ1-5; D ambiguous. Germline V gene sequence: CDR1 DFQATT, CDR2 SNEGSKA (reference sequence). The CDR3 runs to 16 residues. The V end was cut by 1 base, the J end by 1 base, with 14 bases between. The CDR3 coding sequence is TGCAGTGCTAGAGTTCTACTGGGATACAGCAATCAGCCCCAGCATTAT. Protein product: CSARVLLGYSNQPQHY.

Within the sample, this clonotype is medium-sized. The chain joins TRBV5-5 to TRBJ2-1; D perhaps matches TRBD2 (6 bases). The CDR3 spans 16 residues. V was shortened by 0 bases and J by 4 bases, with 14 bases between the two germline ends. CDR1 SGHKS and CDR2 YYEKEE come from the germline V gene (reference sequence). The CDR3 loop reads CASSLVGGAVYNEQFF. The CDR3 region has the DNA TGTGCCAGCAGCTTGGTGGGCGGGGCGGTGTACAATGAGCAGTTCTTC. Full variable domain (outside the CDR3, taken from reference TRBV5-5 and TRBJ2-1): DAGVTQSPTHLIKTRGQQVTLRCSPISGHKSVSWYQQVLGQGPQFIFQYYEKEERGRGNFPDRFSARQFPNYSSELNVNALLLGDSALYLCASSLVGGAVYNEQFFGPGTRLTVL.

A word on this clonotype: No conserved phenylalanine or tryptophan is present at the end of the CDR3, so a read error is the likely explanation. The rearrangement uses TRBV11-2 and TRBJ1-5; TRBD1 matches 7 bases. The CDR3 sequence is 19 residues long. Trimming removed 2 bases from V and 1 base from J; junction bases left unmatched: 14. From germline, CDR1 is SGHAT and CDR2 FQNNGV. CDR3 in amino acids: CASSLWSHDRAQSNQPQHL. As DNA, the CDR3 is TGTGCCAGCAGCTTATGGTCCCATGACAGGGCACAGAGCAATCAGCCCCAGCATTTA.

V and J are TRBV11-2 and TRBJ2-5; no firm D call. CDR3 length: 14 amino acids. Trimming removed 0 bases at V and 5 bases at J, with 10 bases between. Looked up from germline, CDR1 is SGHAT and CDR2 is FQNNGV. The DNA of the CDR3 is TGTGCCAGCAGCTTAGAGTCGCTGGGGGAGACCCAGTACTTC. This sequence encodes CASSLESLGETQYF.

With regard to this clonotype: A much larger clone differs from this one at a single base, so this may be a read error. V usage is TRBV5-4 and J usage is TRBJ1-1; D is unclear. Germline CDR1 is SGHNT and CDR2 is YYREEE (reference sequence). The ends were cut back, 2 bases at V and 1 base at J, with 12 bases in the middle. The CDR3 covers 15 residues. This chain's CDR3 is CASSLGGQPNTEAFF. The CDR3 nucleotides read TGTGCCAGCAGCTTAGGTGGTCAGCCGAACACTGAAGCTTTCTTT. Variable domain in full (rest from reference TRBV5-4 and TRBJ1-1): ETGVTQSPTHLIKTRGQQVTLRCSSQSGHNTVSWYQQALGQGPQFIFQYYREEENGRGNFPPRFSGLQFPNYSSELNVNALELDDSALYLCASSLGGQPNTEAFFGQGTRLTVV.

This clonotype has a handful of counts. This may be a read error, as it is one base from a much larger clone. The rearrangement joins TRBV20-1 to TRBJ2-5; tentatively, D is TRBD1 (5 bases). In germline, CDR1 is DFQATT, CDR2 SNEGSKA (reference sequence). CDR3 size: 14 residues. V was clipped by 7 bases and J by 4 bases, with 19 bases between them. The CDR3 region is CSVRGLQAPETQYF. CDR3 in DNA: TGCAGTGTTAGGGGCCTCCAAGCCCCAGAGACCCAGTACTTC.

As to this clonotype: The junction does not match germline at one end; this may be a read error. The rearrangement uses TRBV4-1 and TRBJ1-2, with TRBD1 matching over 8 bases. Germline values: CDR1 MGHRA, CDR2 YSYEKL. This CDR3 comprises 16 residues. The CDR3: CASCQDRYRGNYGYTF. The CDR3 DNA sequence: TGCGCCAGCTGTCAAGATAGGTACAGGGGGAACTATGGTTACACCTTC.

At least ten counts were recorded for this clonotype. The chain is built from TRBV20-1 and TRBJ2-1; 8 bases are a match to TRBD2. J lost 8 bases, V lost 5 bases, and 8 bases had no gene match. In germline, CDR1 is DFQATT, CDR2 SNEGSKA (reference sequence). There are 13 residues in the CDR3. Here the CDR3 reads CSAFRTSNYEQFF. As DNA, the CDR3 is TGCAGTGCTTTTCGGACTAGCAACTATGAGCAGTTCTTC.

Note on this clonotype: The junction and the germline gene differ at one end; a read error may be behind it. The chain has TRBV6-5 and TRBJ1-1; TRBD1 matches at 9 bases. This CDR3 contains 14 residues. Germline V gene lookup returns CDR1 MNHEY and CDR2 SVGAGI. This CDR3 is CGSAQTGGETEAFF. In DNA, the CDR3 is TGTGGCAGCGCCCAGACAGGGGGGGAAACTGAAGCTTTCTTT.

Concerning this clonotype: A read error may produce the germline difference seen at one junction end. This CDR3 reads CTSTGGLGGYNEQFF. In DNA, the CDR3 is TGTACCAGCACAGGGGGGCTAGGGGGCTACAATGAGCAGTTCTTC. The chain recombines TRBV11-2 with TRBJ2-1; 8 positions agree with TRBD1. The CDR3 consists of 15 residues. CDR1 and CDR2 (germline): SGHAT, FQNNGV.

This clonotype appeared a few times. The rearrangement links TRBV11-2 to TRBJ2-2; a weak D match, TRBD1 (5 bases). The CDR3 is made up of 16 amino acids. CDR1 SGHAT and CDR2 FQNNGV come from the germline V gene. Trimming shortened V by 5 bases and J by 1 base, and 14 bases separated the two germline ends. Here the CDR3 reads CASSRQNQGNTGELFF. In DNA, the CDR3 is TGTGCCAGCAGCCGCCAAAACCAGGGGAACACCGGGGAGCTGTTTTTT.

This clonotype was observed many times. The chain combines TRBV10-1 with TRBJ2-1, with 14 bases matching TRBD2. Per the germline V gene, CDR1 is WNHNN and CDR2 is SYGVQD (reference sequence). J gave up 6 bases and V 10 bases, and 8 bases lay outside the gene matches. The CDR3 is made up of 15 amino acids. CDR3 DNA: TGCGCCACAGAAGTTGGGACTAGCGGGAGCAATGAGCAGTTCTTC. Encoded protein: CATEVGTSGSNEQFF.

Of note for this clonotype: The junction departs from germline at one end; a sequencing error may be responsible. The chain uses TRBV24-1 and TRBJ2-2; possibly TRBD2 for D (5 bases). Germline loops: CDR1 KGHDR, CDR2 SFDVKD. This CDR3 has 17 residues. The CDR3 protein is CATSDPGIKTNTGEMFF. DNA for the CDR3: TGTGCCACCAGTGATCCCGGGATAAAAACGAACACCGGGGAGATGTTTTTT.

The V and J genes are TRBV20-1 and TRBJ2-1, with TRBD2 matching 9 bases. The CDR3 runs to 15 residues. CDR1 and CDR2 (germline): DFQATT, SNEGSKA (reference sequence). CDR3 bases: TGCAGCGCCCTGGCCAGGACTAGCGTTCTCCATGAGCAGTTCTTC. Its translation: CSALARTSVLHEQFF.

A remark on this clonotype: A much larger clone lies a single base off, so this may be a read error. This rearrangement joins TRBV10-3 to TRBJ1-3; no firm D call. Between the trimmed V and J ends, which lost 5 bases and 4 bases, there was a span of 18 bases. The CDR3 is made up of 16 amino acids. Germline CDR1 and CDR2: ENHRY and SYGVKD. The CDR3 loop is CAISNPQRVPGNTIYF. In DNA, the CDR3 is TGTGCCATCAGTAACCCGCAGAGGGTACCAGGAAACACCATATATTTT.

This clonotype is a singleton in its sample. The chain employs TRBV29-1 and TRBJ2-1; D may correspond to TRBD1 or TRBD2 (6 bases each). The length of the CDR3 is 13 residues. V lost 8 bases to trimming and J lost 10 bases, with 21 bases between them. Germline-derived CDR1 and CDR2 are SQVTM and ANQGSEA. The CDR3 coding sequence is TGCAGCACTCAGACTGGCGAGGGGGGCGAGCAGTTCTTC. It encodes CSTQTGEGGEQFF.

As concerns this clonotype: This may be a read error: a much more frequent sequence differs by one nucleotide. J is TRBJ2-7 and V is TRBV5-6, with D hard to call. The CDR3 consists of 13 residues. V was trimmed by 5 bases and J by 6 bases, leaving 15 bases between them. In germline, CDR1 is SGHDT, CDR2 YYEEEE. CDR3 DNA: TGTGCCAGCAGTCCACATCAAGGACGCGAGCAGTACTTC. Translating gives CASSPHQGREQYF.

This clonotype was detected a few times. The chain recombines TRBV11-3 with TRBJ2-1; D possibly corresponds to TRBD2 (6 bases). Trimming left V 5 bases short and J 11 bases short, with 16 bases between. Germline V lookup: CDR1 SGHNT, CDR2 YENEEA. This CDR3 region has 13 residues. The CDR3 is CASSPTPSDKQFF. The CDR3, as DNA: TGTGCCAGCAGCCCCACACCTAGCGATAAGCAGTTCTTC.